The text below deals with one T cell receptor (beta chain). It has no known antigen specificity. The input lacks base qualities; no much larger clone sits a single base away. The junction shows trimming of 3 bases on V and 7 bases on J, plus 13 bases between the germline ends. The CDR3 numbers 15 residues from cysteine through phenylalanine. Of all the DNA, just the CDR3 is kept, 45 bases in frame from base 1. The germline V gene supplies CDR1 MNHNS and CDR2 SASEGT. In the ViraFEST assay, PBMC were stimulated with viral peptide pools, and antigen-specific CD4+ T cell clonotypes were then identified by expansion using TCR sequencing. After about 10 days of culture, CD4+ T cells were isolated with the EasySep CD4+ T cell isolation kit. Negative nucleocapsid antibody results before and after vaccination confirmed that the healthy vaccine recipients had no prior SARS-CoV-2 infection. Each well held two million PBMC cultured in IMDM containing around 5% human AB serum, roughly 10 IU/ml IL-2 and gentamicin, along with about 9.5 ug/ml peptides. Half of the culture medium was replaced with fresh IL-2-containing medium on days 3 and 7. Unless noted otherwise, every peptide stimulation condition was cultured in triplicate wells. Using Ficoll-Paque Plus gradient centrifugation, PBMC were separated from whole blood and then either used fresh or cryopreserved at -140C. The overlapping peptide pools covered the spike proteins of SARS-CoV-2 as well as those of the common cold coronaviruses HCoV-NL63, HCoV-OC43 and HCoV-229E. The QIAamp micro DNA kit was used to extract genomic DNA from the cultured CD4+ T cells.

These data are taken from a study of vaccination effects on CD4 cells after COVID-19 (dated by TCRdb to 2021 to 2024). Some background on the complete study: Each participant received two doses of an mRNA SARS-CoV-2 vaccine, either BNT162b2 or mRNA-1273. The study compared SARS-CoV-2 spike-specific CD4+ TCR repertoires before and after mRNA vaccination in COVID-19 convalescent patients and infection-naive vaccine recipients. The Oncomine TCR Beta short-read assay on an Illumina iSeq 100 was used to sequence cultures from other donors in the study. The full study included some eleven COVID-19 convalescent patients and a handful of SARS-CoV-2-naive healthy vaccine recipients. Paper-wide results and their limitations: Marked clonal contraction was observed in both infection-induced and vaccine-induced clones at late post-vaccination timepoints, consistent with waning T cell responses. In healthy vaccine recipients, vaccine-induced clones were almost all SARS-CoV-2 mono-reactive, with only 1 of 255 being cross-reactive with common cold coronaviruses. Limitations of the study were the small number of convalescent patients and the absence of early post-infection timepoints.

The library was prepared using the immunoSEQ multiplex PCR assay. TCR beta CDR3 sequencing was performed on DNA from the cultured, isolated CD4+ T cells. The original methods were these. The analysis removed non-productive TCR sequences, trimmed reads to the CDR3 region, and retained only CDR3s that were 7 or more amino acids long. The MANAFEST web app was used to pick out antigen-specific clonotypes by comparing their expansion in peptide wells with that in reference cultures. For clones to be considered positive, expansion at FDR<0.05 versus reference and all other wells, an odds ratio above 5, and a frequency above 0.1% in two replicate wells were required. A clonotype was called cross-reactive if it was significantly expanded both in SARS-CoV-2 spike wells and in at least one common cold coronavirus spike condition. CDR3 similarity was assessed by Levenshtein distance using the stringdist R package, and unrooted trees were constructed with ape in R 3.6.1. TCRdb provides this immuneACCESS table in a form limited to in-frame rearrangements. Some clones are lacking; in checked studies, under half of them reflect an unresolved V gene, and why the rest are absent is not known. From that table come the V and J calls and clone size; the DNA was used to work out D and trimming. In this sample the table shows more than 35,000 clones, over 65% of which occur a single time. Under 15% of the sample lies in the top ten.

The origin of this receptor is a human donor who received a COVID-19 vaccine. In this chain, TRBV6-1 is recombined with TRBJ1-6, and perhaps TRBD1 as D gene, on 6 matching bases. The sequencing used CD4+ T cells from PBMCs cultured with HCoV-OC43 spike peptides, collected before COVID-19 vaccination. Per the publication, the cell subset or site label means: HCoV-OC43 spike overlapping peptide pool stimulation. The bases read TGTGCCAGCAGTGATGAACAGAGGGGGAATTCACCCCTCCACTTT. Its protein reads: CASSDEQRGNSPLHF.